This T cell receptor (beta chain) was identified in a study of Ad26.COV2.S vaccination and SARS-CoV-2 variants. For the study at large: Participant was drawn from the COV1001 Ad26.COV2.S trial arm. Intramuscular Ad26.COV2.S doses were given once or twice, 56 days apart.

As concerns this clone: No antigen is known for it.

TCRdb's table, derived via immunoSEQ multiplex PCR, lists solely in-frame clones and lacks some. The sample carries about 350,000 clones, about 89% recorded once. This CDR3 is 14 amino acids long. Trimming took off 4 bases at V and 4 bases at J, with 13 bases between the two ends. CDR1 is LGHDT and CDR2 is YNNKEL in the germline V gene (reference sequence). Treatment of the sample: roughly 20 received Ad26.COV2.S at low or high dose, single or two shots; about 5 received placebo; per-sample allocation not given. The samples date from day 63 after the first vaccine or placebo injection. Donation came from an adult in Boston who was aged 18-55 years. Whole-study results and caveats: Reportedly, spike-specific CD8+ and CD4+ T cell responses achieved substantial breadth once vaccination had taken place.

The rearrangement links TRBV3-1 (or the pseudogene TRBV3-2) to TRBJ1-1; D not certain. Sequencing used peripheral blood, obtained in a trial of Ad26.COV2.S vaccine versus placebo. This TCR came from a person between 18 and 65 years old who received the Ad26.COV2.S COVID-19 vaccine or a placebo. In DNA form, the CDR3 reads TGTGCCAGCAGCCTCGACATGGGTAGCACTGAAGCTTTCTTT. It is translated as CASSLDMGSTEAFF.